The rows below give T cell receptor beta chains drawn from one sample of a study of glioma-infiltrating T cells after dendritic cell vaccination. The table came from immunoSEQ multiplex PCR; TCRdb's copy has only in-frame clones and leaves some out. This repertoire shows under 75,000 clones, 85% found once; its top ten account for roughly 8.8%. Sequencing was performed on blood, taken after dendritic cell vaccination. The receptors were gathered from a human donor with glioblastoma. The CDR3 runs from the conserved cysteine through the conserved F or W. Fields, in order: clone size, D gene, J gene, V gene, CDR3 protein, CDR3 DNA. The D gene is left open where the match is weak. Size values are once, few and many counts, or a class for expanded clones, and some rows have none.

abundance: once
d_gene: NA
j_gene: TRBJ1-6
v_gene: TRBV6-1
CDR3aa: CASSERQADNSPLHF
CDR3nt: TGTGCCAGCAGTGAAAGACAGGCAGATAATTCACCCCTCCACTTT

abundance: NA
d_gene: NA
j_gene: TRBJ1-2
v_gene: TRBV11-2
CDR3aa: CASSGQANYGYTF
CDR3nt: TGTGCCAGCAGCGGGCAGGCTAACTATGGCTACACCTTC

abundance: NA
d_gene: NA
j_gene: TRBJ1-6
v_gene: TRBV13
CDR3aa: CATRRRDRAYNSPLHF
CDR3nt: TGTGCCACCCGGAGGCGGGATAGGGCCTATAATTCACCCCTCCACTTT

abundance: few
d_gene: TRBD1
j_gene: TRBJ2-5
v_gene: TRBV4-3
CDR3aa: CASSREDRGQETQYF
CDR3nt: TGCGCCAGCAGCCGAGAGGACAGGGGGCAAGAGACCCAGTACTTC

abundance: NA
d_gene: NA
j_gene: TRBJ1-2
v_gene: TRBV7-2
CDR3aa: CASSATDIYGYTF
CDR3nt: TGTGCCAGCAGCGCGACAGATATCTATGGCTACACCTTC

abundance: once
d_gene: TRBD1
j_gene: TRBJ1-1
v_gene: TRBV4-3
CDR3aa: CASSQGTGGHTEAFF
CDR3nt: TGCGCCAGCAGCCAGGGGACAGGTGGTCACACTGAAGCTTTCTTT

abundance: NA
d_gene: NA
j_gene: TRBJ1-1
v_gene: TRBV5-3
CDR3aa: CTREGQAFF
CDR3nt: TGTACTCGGGAAGGGCAAGCTTTCTTT

abundance: NA
d_gene: TRBD1
j_gene: TRBJ1-5
v_gene: TRBV5-1
CDR3aa: CASSRSGGEQPQHF
CDR3nt: TGCGCCAGCAGCAGATCAGGGGGCGAACAGCCCCAGCATTTT

abundance: NA
d_gene: NA
j_gene: TRBJ1-6
v_gene: TRBV28
CDR3aa: CASRLRGPYNSPLHF
CDR3nt: TGTGCCAGCAGATTGCGGGGGCCCTATAATTCACCCCTCCACTTT

abundance: once
d_gene: TRBD1
j_gene: TRBJ2-7
v_gene: TRBV5-5
CDR3aa: CASTTSGTAFEYF
CDR3nt: TGTGCCAGCACCACGTCCGGGACAGCGTTTGAGTACTTC

abundance: NA
d_gene: TRBD1
j_gene: TRBJ1-1
v_gene: TRBV5-4
CDR3aa: CASSADRGSVEAFF
CDR3nt: TGTGCCAGCAGCGCGGACAGGGGTTCCGTTGAAGCTTTCTTT

abundance: NA
d_gene: TRBD1
j_gene: TRBJ1-4
v_gene: TRBV4-1
CDR3aa: CASSPPRQGEEKLFF
CDR3nt: TGCGCCAGCAGCCCACCCCGACAGGGGGAGGAAAAACTGTTTTTT

abundance: many
d_gene: NA
j_gene: TRBJ1-3
v_gene: TRBV5-6
CDR3aa: CASSRSPSTDRLSGNTIYF
CDR3nt: TGTGCCAGCAGCCGATCGCCGAGCACAGACAGACTCTCTGGAAACACCATATATTTT

abundance: NA
d_gene: TRBD1
j_gene: TRBJ2-5
v_gene: TRBV4-1
CDR3aa: CASSLTQGAETQYF
CDR3nt: TGCGCCAGCAGCCTGACCCAGGGGGCAGAGACCCAGTACTTC

abundance: once
d_gene: TRBD2
j_gene: TRBJ2-3
v_gene: TRBV10-3
CDR3aa: CAISESTSGGNFPWADTQYF
CDR3nt: TGTGCCATCAGTGAGTCGACTAGCGGGGGGAACTTTCCCTGGGCAGATACGCAGTATTTT

abundance: NA
d_gene: NA
j_gene: TRBJ2-7
v_gene: TRBV7-2
CDR3aa: CASSLGQHYEQYF
CDR3nt: TGTGCCAGCAGCTTAGGACAGCACTACGAGCAGTACTTC

abundance: NA
d_gene: TRBD1
j_gene: TRBJ1-1
v_gene: TRBV2
CDR3aa: CASSQTGGGTEAFF
CDR3nt: TGTGCCAGCAGTCAGACAGGGGGGGGCACTGAAGCTTTCTTT

abundance: NA
d_gene: NA
j_gene: TRBJ1-6
v_gene: TRBV30
CDR3aa: CALDTAYNSPLHF
CDR3nt: TGTGCCTTGGACACGGCCTATAATTCACCCCTCCACTTT

abundance: NA
d_gene: NA
j_gene: TRBJ2-7
v_gene: TRBV20-1
CDR3aa: CSAPQGGEQYF
CDR3nt: TGCAGTGCGCCCCAGGGGGGAGAGCAGTACTTC

abundance: once
d_gene: NA
j_gene: TRBJ1-1
v_gene: TRBV5-1
CDR3aa: CASSPLQSKNTEAFF
CDR3nt: TGCGCCAGCAGCCCCCTACAGAGTAAGAACACTGAAGCTTTCTTT

abundance: few
d_gene: NA
j_gene: TRBJ2-5
v_gene: TRBV10-3
CDR3aa: CAISDWETQYF
CDR3nt: TGTGCCATCAGTGACTGGGAGACCCAGTACTTC

abundance: NA
d_gene: NA
j_gene: TRBJ1-5
v_gene: TRBV19
CDR3aa: CASSIGGGWDQPQHF
CDR3nt: TGTGCCAGTAGTATAGGCGGGGGATGGGATCAGCCCCAGCATTTT

abundance: NA
d_gene: NA
j_gene: TRBJ1-1
v_gene: TRBV28
CDR3aa: CASSSTKDGYEAFF
CDR3nt: TGTGCCAGCAGTTCGACAAAAGACGGCTATGAAGCTTTCTTT

abundance: NA
d_gene: TRBD1
j_gene: TRBJ2-5
v_gene: TRBV19
CDR3aa: CASRGQYQETQYF
CDR3nt: TGTGCCAGTAGGGGACAGTACCAAGAGACCCAGTACTTC

abundance: NA
d_gene: NA
j_gene: TRBJ1-2
v_gene: TRBV4-3
CDR3aa: CASSQGRKGWYGYTF
CDR3nt: TGCGCCAGCAGCCAAGGGCGTAAGGGGTGGTATGGCTACACCTTC

abundance: NA
d_gene: NA
j_gene: TRBJ2-5
v_gene: TRBV9
CDR3aa: CASSVVGGPGETQYF
CDR3nt: TGTGCCAGCAGCGTAGTGGGGGGGCCCGGGGAGACCCAGTACTTC

abundance: NA
d_gene: TRBD1
j_gene: TRBJ1-6
v_gene: TRBV5-6
CDR3aa: CASSSRRTGGNSPLHF
CDR3nt: TGTGCCAGCAGCTCGAGACGAACAGGGGGAAATTCACCCCTCCACTTT

abundance: NA
d_gene: NA
j_gene: TRBJ2-7
v_gene: TRBV30
CDR3aa: CAWTSSGPLSRAIF
CDR3nt: TGTGCCTGGACCTCCTCGGGTCCCCTTTCGCGAGCAATCTTC

abundance: NA
d_gene: TRBD2
j_gene: TRBJ2-7
v_gene: TRBV7-6
CDR3aa: CASSLELADAYEQYF
CDR3nt: TGTGCCAGCAGCTTAGAACTAGCGGATGCCTACGAGCAGTACTTC

abundance: once
d_gene: NA
j_gene: TRBJ1-1
v_gene: TRBV6-5
CDR3aa: CASSYGVGGFTEAFF
CDR3nt: TGTGCCAGCAGTTACGGGGTGGGGGGATTCACTGAAGCTTTCTTT

abundance: few
d_gene: TRBD2
j_gene: TRBJ2-2
v_gene: TRBV4-1
CDR3aa: CASGITTGLAGLNTGELFF
CDR3nt: TGCGCCAGCGGAATCACAACGGGACTAGCGGGGCTAAACACCGGGGAGCTGTTTTTT

abundance: NA
d_gene: TRBD1
j_gene: TRBJ1-4
v_gene: TRBV11-2
CDR3aa: CASSRTGGGVTNEKLFF
CDR3nt: TGTGCCAGCAGCCGGACAGGGGGCGGGGTAACTAATGAAAAACTGTTTTTT

abundance: NA
d_gene: TRBD1
j_gene: TRBJ1-6
v_gene: TRBV4-3
CDR3aa: CASSPRDRDNSPLHF
CDR3nt: TGCGCCAGCAGCCCCCGGGACAGAGATAATTCACCCCTCCACTTT

abundance: NA
d_gene: TRBD1
j_gene: TRBJ1-1
v_gene: TRBV7-2
CDR3aa: CASSLWGQVKAFF
CDR3nt: TGTGCCAGCAGCTTGTGGGGACAGGTAAAAGCTTTCTTT

abundance: NA
d_gene: NA
j_gene: TRBJ2-3
v_gene: TRBV5-4
CDR3aa: CASSLATDTQYF
CDR3nt: TGTGCCAGCAGCTTGGCAACAGATACGCAGTATTTT

abundance: NA
d_gene: TRBD1
j_gene: TRBJ1-6
v_gene: TRBV30
CDR3aa: CAWSVAGGNNSPLHF
CDR3nt: TGTGCCTGGAGTGTAGCAGGGGGAAATAATTCACCCCTCCACTTT

abundance: NA
d_gene: NA
j_gene: TRBJ1-1
v_gene: TRBV18
CDR3aa: CASSPPQMPGVIAEAFF
CDR3nt: TGTGCCAGCTCACCACCGCAAATGCCGGGGGTTATAGCTGAAGCTTTCTTT

abundance: NA
d_gene: NA
j_gene: TRBJ1-4
v_gene: TRBV11-3
CDR3aa: CASTRGVNEKLFF
CDR3nt: TGTGCCAGCACCAGGGGCGTTAATGAAAAACTGTTTTTT

abundance: NA
d_gene: TRBD2
j_gene: TRBJ2-3
v_gene: TRBV4-3
CDR3aa: CASSQDFPSGGLTDTQYF
CDR3nt: TGCGCCAGCAGCCAAGATTTCCCCAGCGGGGGCCTCACAGATACGCAGTATTTT

abundance: NA
d_gene: TRBD1
j_gene: TRBJ1-6
v_gene: TRBV4-3
CDR3aa: CASSRNTGVGNSPLHF
CDR3nt: TGCGCCAGCAGCCGAAATACAGGGGTAGGGAATTCACCCCTCCACTTT

abundance: NA
d_gene: NA
j_gene: TRBJ2-1
v_gene: TRBV15
CDR3aa: CATSREFLTNGNEQFF
CDR3nt: TGTGCCACCAGCAGAGAGTTTCTAACTAACGGCAATGAGCAGTTCTTC

abundance: NA
d_gene: NA
j_gene: TRBJ1-2
v_gene: TRBV2
CDR3aa: CASRAGQNYGYTF
CDR3nt: TGTGCCAGCAGAGCTGGACAGAACTATGGCTACACCTTC

abundance: NA
d_gene: NA
j_gene: TRBJ1-1
v_gene: TRBV5-6
CDR3aa: CASSLFYYRNTEAFF
CDR3nt: TGTGCCAGCAGCTTGTTTTATTACAGGAACACTGAAGCTTTCTTT

abundance: NA
d_gene: TRBD1
j_gene: TRBJ1-2
v_gene: TRBV11-2
CDR3aa: CASSQGTGVDYGYTF
CDR3nt: TGTGCCAGCAGCCAAGGGACAGGGGTCGACTATGGCTACACCTTC

abundance: NA
d_gene: NA
j_gene: TRBJ2-1
v_gene: TRBV5-1
CDR3aa: CASSLDSYNEQFF
CDR3nt: TGCGCCAGCAGCCTGGACAGCTACAATGAGCAGTTCTTC

abundance: NA
d_gene: NA
j_gene: TRBJ2-7
v_gene: TRBV27
CDR3aa: CASRTGYEQYF
CDR3nt: TGTGCCAGCAGAACAGGCTACGAGCAGTACTTC

abundance: NA
d_gene: TRBD1
j_gene: TRBJ2-2
v_gene: TRBV12-5
CDR3aa: CASAPWDRVFTGELFF
CDR3nt: TGTGCTAGTGCCCCATGGGACAGGGTTTTTACCGGGGAGCTGTTTTTT

abundance: NA
d_gene: NA
j_gene: TRBJ1-6
v_gene: TRBV11-2
CDR3aa: CASSRLRGIGSPLHF
CDR3nt: TGTGCCAGCAGCCGTCTCCGGGGGATCGGATCCCCCCTCCACTTT

abundance: NA
d_gene: NA
j_gene: TRBJ2-1
v_gene: TRBV4-3
CDR3aa: CASSQANRAAEQFF
CDR3nt: TGCGCCAGCAGCCAAGCCAACAGGGCCGCCGAGCAGTTCTTC